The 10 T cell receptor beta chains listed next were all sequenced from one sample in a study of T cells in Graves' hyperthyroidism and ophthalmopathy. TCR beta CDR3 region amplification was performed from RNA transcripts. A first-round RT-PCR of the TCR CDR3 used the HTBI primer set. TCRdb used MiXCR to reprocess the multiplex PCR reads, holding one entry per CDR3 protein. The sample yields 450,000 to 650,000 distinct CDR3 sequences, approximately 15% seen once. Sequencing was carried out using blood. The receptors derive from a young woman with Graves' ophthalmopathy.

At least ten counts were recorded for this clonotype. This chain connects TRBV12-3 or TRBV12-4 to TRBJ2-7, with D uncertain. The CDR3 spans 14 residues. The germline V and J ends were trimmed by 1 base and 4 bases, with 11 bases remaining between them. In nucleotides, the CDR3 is TGTGCCAGCAGTTTAGTCAGGACGAGGTACGAGCAGTACTTC. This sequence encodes CASSLVRTRYEQYF.

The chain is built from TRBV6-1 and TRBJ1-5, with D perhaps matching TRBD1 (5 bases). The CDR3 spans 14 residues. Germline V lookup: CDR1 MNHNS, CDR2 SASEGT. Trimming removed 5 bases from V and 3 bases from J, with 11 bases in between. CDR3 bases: TGTGCCAGCAGTTCTGGGGCCCTCAATCAGCCCCAGCATTTT. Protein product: CASSSGALNQPQHF.

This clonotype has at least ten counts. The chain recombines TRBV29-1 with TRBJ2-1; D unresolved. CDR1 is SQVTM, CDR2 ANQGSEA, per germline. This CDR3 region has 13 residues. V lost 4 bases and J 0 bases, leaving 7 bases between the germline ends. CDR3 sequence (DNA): TGCAGCGTTGCGGAGAGCTCCTACAATGAGCAGTTCTTC. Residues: CSVAESSYNEQFF.

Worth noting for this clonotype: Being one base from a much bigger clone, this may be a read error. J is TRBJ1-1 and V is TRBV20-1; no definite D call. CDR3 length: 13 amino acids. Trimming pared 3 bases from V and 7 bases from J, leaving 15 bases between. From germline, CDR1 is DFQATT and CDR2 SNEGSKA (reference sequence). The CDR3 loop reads CSASVGSAIEAFF. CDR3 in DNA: TGCAGTGCTAGTGTCGGATCGGCCATTGAAGCTTTCTTT.

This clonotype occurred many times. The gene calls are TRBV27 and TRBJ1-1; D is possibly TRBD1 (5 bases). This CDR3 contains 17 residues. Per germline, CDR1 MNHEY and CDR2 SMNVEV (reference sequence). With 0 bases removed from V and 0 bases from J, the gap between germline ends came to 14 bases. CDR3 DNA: TGTGCCAGCAGTTTATCGACAGCGTTCACTCTGAACACTGAAGCTTTCTTT. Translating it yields CASSLSTAFTLNTEAFF.

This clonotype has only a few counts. Written as DNA, the CDR3 is TGTGCCAGTACCCAAGACAGGGCGGTTAAGCAGTTCTTC. The encoded protein is CASTQDRAVKQFF. The rearrangement links TRBV19 to TRBJ2-1; 7 bases agree with TRBD1. J lost 11 bases, V lost 7 bases, and 11 bases had no gene match. The CDR3 consists of 13 residues. The germline V gene has CDR1 LNHDA and CDR2 SQIVND (reference sequence).

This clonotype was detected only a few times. Written as DNA, the CDR3 is TGCAGCGTTCTCCAGCGGGAGGGCCGCGTGTATTTT. Its translation is CSVLQREGRVYF. The gene calls are TRBV29-1 and TRBJ2-3, with 10 bases lining up with TRBD2. Unmatched junction bases numbered 10, after V lost 5 bases and J lost 14 bases. Germline V gives CDR1 SQVTM, CDR2 ANQGSEA. This CDR3 is built from 12 residues.

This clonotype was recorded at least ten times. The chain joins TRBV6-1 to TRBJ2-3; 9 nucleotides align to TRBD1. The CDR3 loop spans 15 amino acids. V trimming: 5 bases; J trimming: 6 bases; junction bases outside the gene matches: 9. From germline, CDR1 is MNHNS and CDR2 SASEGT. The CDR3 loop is CASSWGQGSFDTQYF. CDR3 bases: TGTGCCAGCAGTTGGGGACAGGGAAGTTTTGATACGCAGTATTTT.

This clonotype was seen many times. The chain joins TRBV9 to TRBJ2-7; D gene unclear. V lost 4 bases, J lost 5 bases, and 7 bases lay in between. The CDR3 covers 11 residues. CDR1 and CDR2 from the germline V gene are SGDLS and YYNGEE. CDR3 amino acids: CASSSSHEQYF. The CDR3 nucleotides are TGTGCCAGCAGCTCCTCACACGAGCAGTACTTC.

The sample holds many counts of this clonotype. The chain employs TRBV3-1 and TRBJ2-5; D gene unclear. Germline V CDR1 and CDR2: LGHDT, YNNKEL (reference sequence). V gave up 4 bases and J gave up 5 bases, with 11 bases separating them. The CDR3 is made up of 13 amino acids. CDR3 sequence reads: CASSLPQQETQYF. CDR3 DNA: TGTGCCAGCAGCCTCCCCCAGCAGGAGACCCAGTACTTC.